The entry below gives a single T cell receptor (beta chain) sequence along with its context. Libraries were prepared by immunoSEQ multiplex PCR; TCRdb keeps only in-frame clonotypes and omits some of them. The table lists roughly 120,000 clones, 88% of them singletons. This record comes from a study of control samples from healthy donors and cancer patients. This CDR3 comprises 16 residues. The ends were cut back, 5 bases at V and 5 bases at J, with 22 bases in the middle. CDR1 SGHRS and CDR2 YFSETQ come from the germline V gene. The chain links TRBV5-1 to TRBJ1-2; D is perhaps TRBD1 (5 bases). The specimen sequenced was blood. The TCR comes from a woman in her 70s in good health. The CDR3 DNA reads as TGCGCCAGCAGTTGGGGGACGTCGTCCTATAATTATGGCTACACCTTC. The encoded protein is CASSWGTSSYNYGYTF. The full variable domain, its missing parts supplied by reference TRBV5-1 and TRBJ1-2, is KAGVTQTPRYLIKTRGQQVTLSCSPISGHRSVSWYQQTPGQGLQFLFEYFSETQRNKGNFPGRFSGRQFSNSRSEMNVSTLELGDSALYLCASSWGTSSYNYGYTFGSGTRLTVV.